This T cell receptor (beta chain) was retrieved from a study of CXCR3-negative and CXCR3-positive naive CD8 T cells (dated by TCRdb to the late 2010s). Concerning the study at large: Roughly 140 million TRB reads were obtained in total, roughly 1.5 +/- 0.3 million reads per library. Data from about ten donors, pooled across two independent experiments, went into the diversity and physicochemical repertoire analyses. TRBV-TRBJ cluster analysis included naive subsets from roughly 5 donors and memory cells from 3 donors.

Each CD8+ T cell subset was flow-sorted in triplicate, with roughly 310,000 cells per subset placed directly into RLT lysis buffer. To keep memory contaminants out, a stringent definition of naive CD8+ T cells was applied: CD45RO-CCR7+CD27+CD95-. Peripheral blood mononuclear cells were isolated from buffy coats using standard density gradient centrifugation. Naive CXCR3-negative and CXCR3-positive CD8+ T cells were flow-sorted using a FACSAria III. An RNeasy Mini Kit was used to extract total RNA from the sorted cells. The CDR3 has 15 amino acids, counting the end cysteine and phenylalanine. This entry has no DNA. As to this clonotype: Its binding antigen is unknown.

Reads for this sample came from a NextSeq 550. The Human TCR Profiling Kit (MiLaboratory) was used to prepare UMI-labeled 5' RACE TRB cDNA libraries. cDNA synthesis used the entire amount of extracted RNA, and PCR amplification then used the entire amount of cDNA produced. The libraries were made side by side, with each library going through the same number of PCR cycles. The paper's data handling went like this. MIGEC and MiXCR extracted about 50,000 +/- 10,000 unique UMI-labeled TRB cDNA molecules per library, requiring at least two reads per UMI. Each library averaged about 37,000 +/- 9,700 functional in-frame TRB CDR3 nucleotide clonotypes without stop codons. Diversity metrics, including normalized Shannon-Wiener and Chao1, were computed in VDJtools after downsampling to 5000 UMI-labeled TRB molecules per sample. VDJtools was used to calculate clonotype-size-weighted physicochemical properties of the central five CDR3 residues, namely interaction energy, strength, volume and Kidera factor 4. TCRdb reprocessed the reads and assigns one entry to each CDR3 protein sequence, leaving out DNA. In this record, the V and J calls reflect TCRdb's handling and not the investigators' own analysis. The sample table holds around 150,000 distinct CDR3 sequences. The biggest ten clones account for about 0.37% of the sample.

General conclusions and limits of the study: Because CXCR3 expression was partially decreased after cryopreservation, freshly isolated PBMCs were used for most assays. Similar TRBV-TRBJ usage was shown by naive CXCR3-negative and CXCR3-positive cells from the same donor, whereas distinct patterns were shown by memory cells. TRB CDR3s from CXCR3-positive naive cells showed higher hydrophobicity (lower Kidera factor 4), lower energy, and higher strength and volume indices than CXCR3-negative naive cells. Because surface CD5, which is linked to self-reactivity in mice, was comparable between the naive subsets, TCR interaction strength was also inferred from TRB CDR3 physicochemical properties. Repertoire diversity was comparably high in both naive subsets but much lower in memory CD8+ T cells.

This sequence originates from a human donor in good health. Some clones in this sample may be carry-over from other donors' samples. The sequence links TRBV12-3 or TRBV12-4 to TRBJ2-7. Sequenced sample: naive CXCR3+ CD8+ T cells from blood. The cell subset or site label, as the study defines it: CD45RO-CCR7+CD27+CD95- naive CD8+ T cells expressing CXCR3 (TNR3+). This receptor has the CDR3 CASSFGTGISYEQYF.